This T cell receptor (beta chain) stems from a study of T cells in Graves' hyperthyroidism and ophthalmopathy. Across the study: It was at initial diagnosis, before any treatment, that peripheral blood was collected.

This clonotype was detected ten times or more. Its antigen is unknown. The PBMCs had their origin in 7.5 to 10 ml of fresh peripheral blood. Findings and caveats of the study: Most clonotypes expanded in the thyroid (above 0.001) were also present in blood. Ophthalmopathy was distinguished from stable hyperthyroidism by 13 V-J signatures.

Researchers amplified the TCR beta CDR3 regions from RNA transcripts. The HTBI set primed first-round TCR CDR3 RT-PCR. MiXCR, applied by TCRdb to the multiplex PCR reads, yields one record per CDR3 protein. The profile shows 200,000 to 250,000 distinct CDR3 sequences, about a sixth of them singletons. Germline V lookup: CDR1 DFQATT, CDR2 SNEGSKA (reference sequence). The trim removed 1 base at V and 1 base at J, leaving 5 bases unmatched. The CDR3 runs 16 residues. This clonotype originated in a man aged 35-49 years with Graves' hyperthyroidism. Material for sequencing was blood. The chain uses TRBV20-1 and TRBJ1-5; 9 nucleotides match TRBD1. CDR3: CSARGGTGQSNQPQHF. The CDR3 DNA is TGCAGTGCTAGAGGGGGGACAGGGCAGAGCAATCAGCCCCAGCATTTT.